A selection of T cell receptor beta chains follows, all from one sample in a study of T cell responses to AZD1222 COVID-19 vaccine. Produced via immunoSEQ multiplex PCR; TCRdb's table is partial and in-frame only. The sample lists 150,000 or so clones, around 89% seen once, with 4.5% to 6% in the top ten. This specimen was peripheral blood, taken on day 0 of AZD1222 vaccination. All receptors derive from an adult in good health. Each CDR3 is given with its conserved first and last residue. D genes are given only for firm matches. Clone size is stated in some rows and not others, as once, few, many or a class when expanded.

D: -
J: TRBJ1-5
V: TRBV6-1
size: -
CDR3: CASSETVGSNQPQHF
DNA: TGTGCCAGCAGTGAAACGGTGGGTAGCAATCAGCCCCAGCATTTT

D: TRBD2
J: TRBJ2-7
V: TRBV28
size: -
CDR3: CASSSSGLAGLYEQYF
DNA: TGTGCCAGCAGTTCTTCTGGACTAGCGGGATTGTACGAGCAGTACTTC

D: TRBD2
J: TRBJ2-1
V: TRBV19
size: once
CDR3: CASTDRGAGGTSRDEQFF
DNA: TGTGCCAGTACCGATAGGGGAGCGGGAGGGACTAGCAGGGATGAGCAGTTCTTC

D: -
J: TRBJ1-4
V: TRBV28
size: -
CDR3: CASRGRTLNKLFF
DNA: TGTGCCAGCAGGGGTAGGACACTCAATAAACTGTTTTTT

D: -
J: TRBJ1-4
V: TRBV11-1
size: -
CDR3: CASSLVSTGFKKLFF
DNA: TGTGCCAGCAGCTTAGTTTCAACCGGCTTCAAGAAACTGTTTTTT

D: -
J: TRBJ2-7
V: TRBV27
size: -
CDR3: CASSTRGASGVEQYF
DNA: TGTGCCAGCAGTACCCGGGGGGCCTCTGGGGTCGAGCAGTACTTC

D: -
J: TRBJ1-1
V: TRBV6-2/TRBV6-3
size: -
CDR3: CASSYLRDTEAFF
DNA: TGTGCCAGCAGTTACCTCAGAGACACTGAAGCTTTCTTT

D: -
J: TRBJ1-1
V: TRBV27
size: -
CDR3: CASSLGGPIEAFF
DNA: TGTGCCAGCAGTTTAGGGGGCCCGATTGAAGCTTTCTTT

D: -
J: TRBJ2-7
V: TRBV30
size: -
CDR3: CAWSRGGYEQYF
DNA: TGTGCCTGGAGTCGGGGAGGTTACGAGCAGTACTTC

D: -
J: TRBJ1-3
V: TRBV7-2
size: -
CDR3: CASSLIVGSGNTIYF
DNA: TGTGCCAGCAGCTTAATTGTGGGGAGTGGAAACACCATATATTTT

D: TRBD1
J: TRBJ2-7
V: TRBV11-2
size: -
CDR3: CASSSLGPGQGYEQYF
DNA: TGTGCCAGCAGCTCCCTGGGGCCGGGACAGGGATACGAGCAGTACTTC

D: TRBD2
J: TRBJ2-7
V: TRBV28
size: -
CDR3: CASSPSGRAGKYEQYF
DNA: TGTGCCAGCAGTCCGAGCGGGAGGGCCGGGAAGTACGAGCAGTACTTC

D: -
J: TRBJ1-2
V: TRBV5-1
size: -
CDR3: CASSPEASQERGYTF
DNA: TGCGCCAGCAGCCCTGAGGCGTCCCAGGAAAGGGGCTACACCTTC

D: -
J: TRBJ1-3
V: TRBV7-3
size: -
CDR3: CASSFGSPGNTIYF
DNA: TGTGCCAGCAGCTTCGGAAGTCCCGGAAACACCATATATTTT

D: -
J: TRBJ2-7
V: TRBV7-9
size: -
CDR3: CASSLGVEQYF
DNA: TGTGCCAGCAGCTTAGGGGTCGAGCAGTACTTC

D: -
J: TRBJ2-1
V: TRBV11-1
size: -
CDR3: CASSFEADSYNEQFF
DNA: TGTGCCAGCAGCTTCGAAGCGGACTCCTACAATGAGCAGTTCTTC

D: TRBD2
J: TRBJ2-1
V: TRBV6-2/TRBV6-3
size: -
CDR3: CASSREAYNEQFF
DNA: TGTGCCAGCAGCCGGGAGGCTTACAATGAGCAGTTCTTC

D: -
J: TRBJ1-5
V: TRBV28
size: -
CDR3: CASSFGRADNQPQHF
DNA: TGTGCCAGCAGTTTTGGTAGGGCTGATAATCAGCCCCAGCATTTT

D: -
J: TRBJ2-4
V: TRBV19
size: -
CDR3: CASREGGGSKNIQYF
DNA: TGTGCCAGTAGGGAAGGGGGTGGCAGCAAAAACATTCAGTACTTC

D: -
J: TRBJ1-4
V: TRBV3-1/TRBV3-2
size: -
CDR3: CASSQGLPGLNEKLFF
DNA: TGTGCCAGCAGCCAAGGTCTACCGGGCCTTAATGAAAAACTGTTTTTT

D: -
J: TRBJ1-1
V: TRBV29-1
size: once
CDR3: CSVKRAGDTEAFF
DNA: TGCAGCGTGAAGAGGGCCGGTGACACTGAAGCTTTCTTT

D: -
J: TRBJ2-5
V: TRBV6-2/TRBV6-3
size: -
CDR3: CASSYLAGANWETQYF
DNA: TGTGCCAGCAGTTACCTGGCGGGGGCTAATTGGGAGACCCAGTACTTC

D: -
J: TRBJ2-3
V: TRBV15
size: -
CDR3: CATSRTVSTDTQYF
DNA: TGTGCCACCAGCAGGACAGTAAGCACAGATACGCAGTATTTT

D: -
J: TRBJ1-1
V: TRBV30
size: once
CDR3: CAWVGSFTEAFF
DNA: TGTGCCTGGGTTGGTAGTTTCACTGAAGCTTTCTTT

D: -
J: TRBJ1-4
V: TRBV28
size: -
CDR3: CASSLLPGQINEKLFF
DNA: TGTGCCAGCAGTTTATTGCCCGGACAGATTAATGAAAAACTGTTTTTT

D: -
J: TRBJ2-7
V: TRBV27
size: -
CDR3: CASTPGTEQYF
DNA: TGTGCCAGCACCCCCGGGACAGAGCAGTACTTC

D: TRBD1
J: TRBJ2-7
V: TRBV15
size: -
CDR3: CATSTRDGGTGGSEQYF
DNA: TGTGCCACCAGCACTAGAGATGGCGGGACAGGGGGCAGCGAGCAGTACTTC

D: -
J: TRBJ2-7
V: TRBV4-2
size: once
CDR3: CASSQELDREQYF
DNA: TGTGCCAGCAGCCAAGAGCTTGACCGCGAGCAGTACTTC

D: TRBD2
J: TRBJ2-1
V: TRBV15
size: -
CDR3: CATSSMGTSGWYKEQFF
DNA: TGTGCCACCAGCAGTATGGGGACTAGCGGTTGGTACAAAGAGCAGTTCTTC